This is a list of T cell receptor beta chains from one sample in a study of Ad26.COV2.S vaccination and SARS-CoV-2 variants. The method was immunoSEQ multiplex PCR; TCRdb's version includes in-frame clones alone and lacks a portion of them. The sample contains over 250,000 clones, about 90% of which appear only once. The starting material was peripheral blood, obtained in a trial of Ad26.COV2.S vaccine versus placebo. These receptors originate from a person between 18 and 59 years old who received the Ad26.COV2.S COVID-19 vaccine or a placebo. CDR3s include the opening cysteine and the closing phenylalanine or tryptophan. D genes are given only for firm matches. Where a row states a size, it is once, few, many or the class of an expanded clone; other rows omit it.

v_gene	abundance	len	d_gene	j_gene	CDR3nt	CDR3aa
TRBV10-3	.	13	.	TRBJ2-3	TGTGCCATCAGTGGCGCGAGCACAGATACGCAGTATTTT	CAISGASTDTQYF
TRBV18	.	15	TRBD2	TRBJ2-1	TGTGCCAGCTCGTGGACTAGCGGGGGTGAAAATGAGCAGTTCTTC	CASSWTSGGENEQFF
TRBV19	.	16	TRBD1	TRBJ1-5	TGTGCCAGTAGTATTGGACAGGGTGGGGGCAATCAGCCCCAGCATTTT	CASSIGQGGGNQPQHF
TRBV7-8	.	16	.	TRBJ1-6	TGTGCCAGCAGCTTAGGGGTTGGCAGGGACCGGTCACCCCTCCACTTT	CASSLGVGRDRSPLHF
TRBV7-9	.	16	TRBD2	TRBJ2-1	TGTGCCAGCAGTCTAGGACTAGCAGATAGCTACAATGAGCAGTTCTTC	CASSLGLADSYNEQFF
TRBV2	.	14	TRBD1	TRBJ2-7	TGTGCCAGCAGGACCCTCAGGACAGGCTACGAGCAGTACTTC	CASRTLRTGYEQYF
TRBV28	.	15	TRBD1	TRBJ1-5	TGTGCCAGCAGCCCCTCCGGGACAGGAAATCAGCCCCAGCATTTT	CASSPSGTGNQPQHF
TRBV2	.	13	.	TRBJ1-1	TGTGCCAGCAGTCAGGGCCCCTCCACTGAAGCTTTCTTT	CASSQGPSTEAFF
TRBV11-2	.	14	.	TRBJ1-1	TGTGCCAGCAGCTTAGAAGTTACATTCACTGAAGCTTTCTTT	CASSLEVTFTEAFF
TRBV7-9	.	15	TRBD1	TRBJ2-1	TGTGCCAGCAGCTTAGGGGGACAGGGGGTGTATGAGCAGTTCTTC	CASSLGGQGVYEQFF
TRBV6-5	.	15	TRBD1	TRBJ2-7	TGTGCCAGCAGTTACCGTGACAGGGGCCCCTACGAGCAGTACTTC	CASSYRDRGPYEQYF
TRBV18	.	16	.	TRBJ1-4	TGTGCCAGCTCACCACTTTCTTGGCAGCTTAATGAAAAACTGTTTTTT	CASSPLSWQLNEKLFF
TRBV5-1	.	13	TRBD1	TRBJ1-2	TGCGCCAGCAGCTCAACAGGGGAGAATGGCTACACCTTC	CASSSTGENGYTF
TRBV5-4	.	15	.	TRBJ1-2	TGTGCCAGCAGCTTGAAGGACACAGGAGGCTATGGCTACACCTTC	CASSLKDTGGYGYTF
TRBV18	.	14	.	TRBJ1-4	TGTGCCAGCTCACCAGGGGTCGGTAATGAAAAACTGTTTTTT	CASSPGVGNEKLFF
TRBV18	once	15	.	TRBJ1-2	TGTGCCAGCTCACCCCTACAGGGAACTAACTATGGCTACACCTTC	CASSPLQGTNYGYTF
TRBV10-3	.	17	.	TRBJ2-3	TGTGCCATCAGTGACTACTCAGGGGCCGTACCCCCAGATACGCAGTATTTT	CAISDYSGAVPPDTQYF
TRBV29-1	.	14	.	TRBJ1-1	TGCAGCGCGGATGCCTTGCCGATGAACACTGAAGCTTTCTTT	CSADALPMNTEAFF
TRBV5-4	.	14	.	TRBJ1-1	TGTGCCAGCAGCTTGGAGAGCGGGAACACTGAAGCTTTCTTT	CASSLESGNTEAFF
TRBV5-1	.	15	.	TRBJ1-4	TGCGCCAGCAGCCCCCGGACAGATCCTAATGAAAAACTGTTTTTT	CASSPRTDPNEKLFF
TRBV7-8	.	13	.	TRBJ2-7	TGTGCCAGCAGCTTAGCTTGGGAGTACGAGCAGTACTTC	CASSLAWEYEQYF
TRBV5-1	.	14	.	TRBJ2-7	TGCGCCAGCAGCTTGGCCACAGGGAACTACGAGCAGTACTTC	CASSLATGNYEQYF
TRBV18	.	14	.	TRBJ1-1	TGTGCCAGCTCACCACCTCCAGGGAACACTGAAGCTTTCTTT	CASSPPPGNTEAFF
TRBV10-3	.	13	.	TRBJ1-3	TGTGCCATCGCCGGGGACTCTGGAAACACCATATATTTT	CAIAGDSGNTIYF
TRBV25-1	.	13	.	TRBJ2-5	TGTGCCAGCAGTCTGGGGGCCGGGGAGACCCAGTACTTC	CASSLGAGETQYF
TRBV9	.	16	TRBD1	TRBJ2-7	TGTGCCAGCAGCGTCGATCCGGGACAGGGGGCCTACGAGCAGTACTTC	CASSVDPGQGAYEQYF
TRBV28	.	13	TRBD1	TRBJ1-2	TGTGCCAGCAGTCCCGGGACAGACTATGGCTACACCTTC	CASSPGTDYGYTF
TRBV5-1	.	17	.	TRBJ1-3	TGCGCCAGCAGCTTGACGAGCCCCCGTGGGTCTGGAAACACCATATATTTT	CASSLTSPRGSGNTIYF
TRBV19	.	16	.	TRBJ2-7	TGTGCCAGTAGTACCCTTACGGGGCTGGGGACCTACGAGCAGTACTTC	CASSTLTGLGTYEQYF
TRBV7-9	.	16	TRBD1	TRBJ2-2	TGTGCCAGCAGCTTAAGGGACAGGGGTAACACCGGGGAGCTGTTTTTT	CASSLRDRGNTGELFF
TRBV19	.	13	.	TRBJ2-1	TGTGCCAGTAGTAGATACCAAAACAATGAGCAGTTCTTC	CASSRYQNNEQFF
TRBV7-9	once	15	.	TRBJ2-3	TGTGCCAGCAGCGGTTTGAGGTGGGCGGCAGATACGCAGTATTTT	CASSGLRWAADTQYF
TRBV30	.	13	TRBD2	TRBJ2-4	TGTGCCTGGGAACCTAGCGGCAACTCAATTCAGTACTTC	CAWEPSGNSIQYF
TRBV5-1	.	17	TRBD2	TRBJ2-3	TGCGCCAGCAGCTCCGCCGGGACTAGCAAAAGCACAGATACGCAGTATTTT	CASSSAGTSKSTDTQYF
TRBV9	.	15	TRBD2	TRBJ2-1	TGTGCCAGCAGCCCTACTAGCGCCAGCTACAATGAGCAGTTCTTC	CASSPTSASYNEQFF
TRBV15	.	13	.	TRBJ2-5	TGTGCCACCAGCAGAGATGGGCGGGAGACCCAGTACTTC	CATSRDGRETQYF